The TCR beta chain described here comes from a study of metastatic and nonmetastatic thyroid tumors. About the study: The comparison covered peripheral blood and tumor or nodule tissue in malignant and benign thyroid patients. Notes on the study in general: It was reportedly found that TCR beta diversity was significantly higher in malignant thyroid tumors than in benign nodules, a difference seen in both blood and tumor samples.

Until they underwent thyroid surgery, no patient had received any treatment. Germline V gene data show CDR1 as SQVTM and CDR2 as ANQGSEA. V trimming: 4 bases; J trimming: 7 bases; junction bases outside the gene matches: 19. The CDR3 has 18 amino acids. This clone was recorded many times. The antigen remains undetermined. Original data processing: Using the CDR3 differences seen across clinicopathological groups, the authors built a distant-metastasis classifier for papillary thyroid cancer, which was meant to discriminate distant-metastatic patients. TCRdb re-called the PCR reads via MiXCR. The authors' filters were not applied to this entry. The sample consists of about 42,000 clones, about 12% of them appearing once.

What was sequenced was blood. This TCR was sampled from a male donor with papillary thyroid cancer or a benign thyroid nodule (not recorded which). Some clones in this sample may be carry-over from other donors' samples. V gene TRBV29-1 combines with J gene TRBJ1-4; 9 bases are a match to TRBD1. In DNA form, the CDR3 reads TGCAGCGTTGCCCCTCCGGGACAGGGAACTCTATCGACTGAAAAACTGTTTTTT. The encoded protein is CSVAPPGQGTLSTEKLFF. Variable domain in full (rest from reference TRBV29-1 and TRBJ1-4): SAVISQKPSRDICQRGTSLTIQCQVDSQVTMMFWYRQQPGQSLTLIATANQGSEATYESGFVIDKFPISRPNLTFSTLTVSNMSPEDSSIYLCSVAPPGQGTLSTEKLFFGSGTQLSVL.